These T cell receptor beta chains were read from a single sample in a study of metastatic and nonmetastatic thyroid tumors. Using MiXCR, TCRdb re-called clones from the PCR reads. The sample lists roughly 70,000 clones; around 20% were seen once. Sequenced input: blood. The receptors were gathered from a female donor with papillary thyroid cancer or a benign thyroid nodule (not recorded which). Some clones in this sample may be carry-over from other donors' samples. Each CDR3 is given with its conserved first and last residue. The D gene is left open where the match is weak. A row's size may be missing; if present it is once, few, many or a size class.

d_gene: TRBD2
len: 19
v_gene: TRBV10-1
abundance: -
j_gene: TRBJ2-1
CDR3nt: TGCGCCAGCAGTGTCTACCGGGGACTAGCGGGTGGGCGGTACAATGAGCAGTTCTTC
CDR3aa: CASSVYRGLAGGRYNEQFF

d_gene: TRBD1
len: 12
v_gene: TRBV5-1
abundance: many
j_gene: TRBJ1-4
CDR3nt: TGCGCCAGCAGCTCACAGGGGGAAAAACTGTTTTTT
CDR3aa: CASSSQGEKLFF

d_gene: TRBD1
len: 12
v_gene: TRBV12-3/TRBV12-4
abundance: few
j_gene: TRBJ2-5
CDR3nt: TGTGCCAGCAGTTGGACAGGAGAGACCCAGTACTTC
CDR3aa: CASSWTGETQYF

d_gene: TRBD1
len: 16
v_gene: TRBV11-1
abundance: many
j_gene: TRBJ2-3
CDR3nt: TGTGCCAGCAGCTACACCGGGACAGGCTTCACAGATACGCAGTATTTT
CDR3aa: CASSYTGTGFTDTQYF

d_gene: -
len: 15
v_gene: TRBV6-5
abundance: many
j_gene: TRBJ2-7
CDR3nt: TGTGCCAGCAGTTACTCGTACTTTGGAAACTACGAGCAGTACTTC
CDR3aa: CASSYSYFGNYEQYF

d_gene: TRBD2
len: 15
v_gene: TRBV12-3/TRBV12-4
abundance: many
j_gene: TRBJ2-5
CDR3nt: TGTGCCAGCAGTTTAGAGCTAGCGGCCCAAGAGACCCAGTACTTC
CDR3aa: CASSLELAAQETQYF

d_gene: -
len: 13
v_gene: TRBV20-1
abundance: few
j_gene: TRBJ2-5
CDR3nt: TGCAGTGCGGAAGACCCGCGGGGAGAGACCCAGTACTTC
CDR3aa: CSAEDPRGETQYF

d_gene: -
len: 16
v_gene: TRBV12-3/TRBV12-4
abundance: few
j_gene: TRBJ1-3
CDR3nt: TGTGCCAGCAGTATCGACGGGACTTTAAATGGAAACACCATATATTTT
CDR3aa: CASSIDGTLNGNTIYF

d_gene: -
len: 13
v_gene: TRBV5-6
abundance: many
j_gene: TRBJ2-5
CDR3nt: TGTGCCAGCAGCTTGGACGTATCAGAGACCCAGTACTTC
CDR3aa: CASSLDVSETQYF

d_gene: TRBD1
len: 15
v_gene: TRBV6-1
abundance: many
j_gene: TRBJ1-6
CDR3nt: TGTGCCAGCGCCCAAACCCGACAGGGTAATTCACCCCTCCACTTT
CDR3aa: CASAQTRQGNSPLHF

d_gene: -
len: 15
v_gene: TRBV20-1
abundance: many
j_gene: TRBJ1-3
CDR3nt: TGCAGTGCTAGAGGTCCCACCTCGAACAGAAACACCATATATTTT
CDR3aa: CSARGPTSNRNTIYF

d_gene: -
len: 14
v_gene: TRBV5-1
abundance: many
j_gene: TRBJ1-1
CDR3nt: TGCGCCAGCAGCTTGGGACGGTTGAACACTGAAGCTTTCTTT
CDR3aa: CASSLGRLNTEAFF

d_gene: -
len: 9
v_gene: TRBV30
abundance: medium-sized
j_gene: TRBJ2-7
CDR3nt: TGTGCCTGGAGAAACGAGCAGTACTTC
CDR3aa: CAWRNEQYF

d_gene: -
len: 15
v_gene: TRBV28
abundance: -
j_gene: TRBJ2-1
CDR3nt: TGTGCCAGCATCCCCGCCCAGACAGCAGACAATGAGCAGTTCTTC
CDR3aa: CASIPAQTADNEQFF

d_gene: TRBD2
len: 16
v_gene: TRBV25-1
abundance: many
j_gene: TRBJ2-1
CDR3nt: TGTGCCAGCAGTGAATATATGGGCGGGAGTGGGGAAGAGCAGTTCTTC
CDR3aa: CASSEYMGGSGEEQFF

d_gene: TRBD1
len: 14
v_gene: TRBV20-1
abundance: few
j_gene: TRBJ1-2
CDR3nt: TGCAGTGCTAGTACCACAGGGGGGGACTATGGCTACACCTTC
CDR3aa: CSASTTGGDYGYTF

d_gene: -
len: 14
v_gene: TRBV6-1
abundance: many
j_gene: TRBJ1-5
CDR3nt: TGTGCCAGCAGTTTAGGGAGTAGCAATCAGCCCCAGCATTTT
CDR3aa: CASSLGSSNQPQHF

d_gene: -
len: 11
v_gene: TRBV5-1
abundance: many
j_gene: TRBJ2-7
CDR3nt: TGCGCCAGCAGCGGGGACTACGAGCAGTACTTC
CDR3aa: CASSGDYEQYF

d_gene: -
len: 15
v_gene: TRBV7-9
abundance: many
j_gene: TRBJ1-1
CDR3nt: TGTGCCAGCAGCTTAGAGTTGGCAAGGGACACTGAAGCTTTCTTT
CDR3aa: CASSLELARDTEAFF

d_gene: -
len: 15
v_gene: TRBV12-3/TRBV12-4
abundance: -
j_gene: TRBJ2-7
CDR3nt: TGTGCCAGCAGTTTTGGGCTAGCGCCGGGGTACGAGCAGTACTTC
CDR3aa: CASSFGLAPGYEQYF

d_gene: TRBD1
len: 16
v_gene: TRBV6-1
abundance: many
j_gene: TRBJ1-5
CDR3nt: TGTGCCAGCAACCCGGGACAGGGCTCCTTTCGGCAGCCCCAGCATTTT
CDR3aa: CASNPGQGSFRQPQHF

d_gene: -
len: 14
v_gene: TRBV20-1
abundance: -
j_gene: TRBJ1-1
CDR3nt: TGCAGTGCGAGCCCCGGGACCCAGAACACTGAAGCTTTCTTT
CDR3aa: CSASPGTQNTEAFF

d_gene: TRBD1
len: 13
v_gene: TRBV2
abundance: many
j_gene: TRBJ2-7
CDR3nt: TGTGCCAGCAGTGATGACAGGGAGTACGAGCAGTACTTC
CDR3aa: CASSDDREYEQYF

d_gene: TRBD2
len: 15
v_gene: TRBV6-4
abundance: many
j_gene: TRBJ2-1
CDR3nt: TGTGCCAGCAGTGATCGAGCGGGAGAATGGACTGAGCAGTTCTTC
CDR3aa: CASSDRAGEWTEQFF